The 13 T cell receptor beta chains reported below all come from one sample, sequenced in a study of CD8 T cells in Susac syndrome. An input of about 0.5 to 1 ug of RNA was subjected to reverse transcription using random hexamers. A single record per CDR3 protein comes from TCRdb applying MiXCR to the immunoSEQ multiplex PCR reads. Among approximately 190,000 distinct CDR3 sequences listed, 80% to 95% were seen once. Sample: CD4+ T cells from PBMCs. These receptors all come from a human donor in good health.

CDR3: CASSSARTVLGNEQFF. The DNA of the CDR3 is TGTGCCAGCAGCTCGGCGAGGACAGTTCTAGGCAATGAGCAGTTCTTC. J is TRBJ2-1 and V is TRBV6-1; D may be TRBD1 (6 bases). The V gene lost 6 bases and the J gene lost 6 bases, with 21 bases spanning the gap. The CDR3 loop spans 16 amino acids. Per germline, CDR1 MNHNS and CDR2 SASEGT.

The V and J genes are TRBV2 and TRBJ2-4; D uncertain. The ends were cut back, 1 base at V and 8 bases at J, with 6 bases in the middle. CDR1 SNHLY and CDR2 FYNNEI come from the germline V gene. The CDR3 is 12 amino acids. CDR3 nucleotides: TGTGCCAGCAGTGAAGGGCTTGACATTCAGTACTTC. As protein: CASSEGLDIQYF.

The CDR3 loop reads CASTTDRGNSPLHF. The DNA for the CDR3 is TGTGCCAGCACCACTGACAGGGGGAATTCACCCCTCCACTTT. This chain uses TRBV6-5 with TRBJ1-6; 9 nucleotides align to TRBD1. The CDR3 is 14 amino acids. Germline V gene lookup returns CDR1 MNHEY and CDR2 SVGAGI. V was clipped by 7 bases and J by 7 bases; unmatched bases: 5.

CDR3 DNA sequence: TGCAGTGCTAGGGGACTAGCGGGCTTCAGCTCCTACAATGAGCAGTTCTTC. It translates to CSARGLAGFSSYNEQFF. V usage is TRBV20-1 and J usage is TRBJ2-1, with TRBD2 matching over 12 bases. The CDR3 contains 17 residues. Germline V lookup: CDR1 DFQATT, CDR2 SNEGSKA (reference sequence). The V segment lost 3 bases and the J segment 0 bases; nucleotides outside the gene matches: 6.

This clonotype was observed a single time. The chain couples TRBV6-2 or TRBV6-3 to TRBJ2-1, with 7 bases matching TRBD2. Germline CDR1 MNHEY, CDR2 SVGEGT. Trimming cost V 4 bases and J 1 base; bases outside gene matches: 13. This CDR3 has 18 residues. CDR3 protein: CASSSGWGGIGSYNEQFF. The CDR3 region has the DNA TGTGCCAGCAGTTCGGGGTGGGGGGGGATAGGGTCCTACAATGAGCAGTTCTTC.

J is TRBJ2-2 and V is TRBV20-1; D call uncertain. The CDR3 totals 14 residues. Germline assignment: CDR1 DFQATT and CDR2 SNEGSKA (reference sequence). Trimming stripped 1 base from V and 1 base from J, with 7 bases between. CDR3 nucleotides: TGCAGTGCTAGAGTAGGCCGGAACACCGGGGAGCTGTTTTTT. This codes for CSARVGRNTGELFF.

V usage is TRBV12-3 or TRBV12-4 and J usage is TRBJ2-4; D is perhaps TRBD1 (5 bases). The CDR3 totals 14 residues. V was cut by 0 bases and J by 7 bases, with 10 bases left in between. The CDR3 nucleotides read TGTGCCAGCAGTTTAGCGGGGCCAGAGAACATTCAGTACTTC. Translation gives CASSLAGPENIQYF.

V is TRBV5-6 and J is TRBJ2-2; tentatively, D is TRBD1 (5 bases). Germline loops: CDR1 SGHDT, CDR2 YYEEEE. CDR3 length: 14 residues. Trimming shortened V by 4 bases and J by 3 bases, and 10 bases separated the two germline ends. CDR3 in amino acids: CASSIGVYTGELFF. The CDR3 DNA follows: TGTGCCAGCAGCATAGGGGTTTACACCGGGGAGCTGTTTTTT.

V usage is TRBV5-1 and J usage is TRBJ2-2; TRBD1 is a possible D gene (6 bases). V lost 5 bases and J lost 1, with 12 bases in between. The CDR3 length is 15 residues. CDR1 SGHRS and CDR2 YFSETQ come from the germline V gene. The DNA of the CDR3 is TGCGCCAGCAGTCTGGACAGTCTGAACACCGGGGAGCTGTTTTTT. It codes for CASSLDSLNTGELFF.

The chain employs TRBV29-1 and TRBJ2-5; D gene uncertain. Germline V CDR1 and CDR2: SQVTM, ANQGSEA. The germline V and J ends were trimmed by 4 bases and 5 bases, with 14 bases remaining between them. This CDR3 contains 13 residues. The CDR3 reads CSVGDGPRETQYF. For the CDR3, the DNA is TGCAGCGTTGGAGACGGGCCGAGGGAGACCCAGTACTTC.

The V call is TRBV14, the J call TRBJ1-2, with 8 bases that match TRBD1. Germline assignment: CDR1 SGHDN and CDR2 FVKESK. The ends lost 3 bases at V and 2 bases at J; junction bases unmatched: 8. The length of the CDR3 is 16 residues. The CDR3 reads CASSHLTRTGNYGYTF. The CDR3 nucleotides are TGTGCCAGCAGCCACCTCACCCGGACAGGGAACTATGGCTACACCTTC.

The chain employs TRBV12-3 or TRBV12-4 and TRBJ1-1; 8 nucleotides line up with TRBD1. The CDR3 is 13 amino acids. With 6 bases clipped from V and 5 bases from J, the junction kept 5 bases outside the gene matches. Here the CDR3 reads CASSRRQGTEAFF. DNA of the CDR3: TGTGCCAGCAGCCGACGACAGGGGACTGAAGCTTTCTTT.

The chain has TRBV5-1 and TRBJ2-2; 7 nucleotides align to TRBD2. Germline CDR1 reads SGHRS; CDR2 reads YFSETQ. Germline trimming cut 4 bases from V and 7 bases from J; bases unmatched to any gene: 1. The CDR3 consists of 12 residues. The CDR3 DNA sequence: TGCGCCAGCAGCAGGGAGGGCGGGGAGCTGTTTTTT. It translates to CASSREGGELFF.